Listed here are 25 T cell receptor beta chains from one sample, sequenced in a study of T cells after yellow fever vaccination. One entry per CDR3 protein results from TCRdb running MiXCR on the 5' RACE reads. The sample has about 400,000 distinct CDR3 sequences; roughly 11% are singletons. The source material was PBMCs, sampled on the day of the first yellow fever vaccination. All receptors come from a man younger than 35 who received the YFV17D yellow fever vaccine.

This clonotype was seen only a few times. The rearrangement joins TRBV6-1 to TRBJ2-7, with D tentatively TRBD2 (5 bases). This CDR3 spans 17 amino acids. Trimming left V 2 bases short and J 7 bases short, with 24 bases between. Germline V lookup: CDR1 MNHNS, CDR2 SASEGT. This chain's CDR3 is CASSETAHSRGGWEQYV. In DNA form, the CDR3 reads TGTGCCAGCAGTGAAACAGCCCACAGCCGGGGTGGGTGGGAGCAGTACGTC.

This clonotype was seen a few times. The CDR3 reads CASSPSASGGATYEQYF. CDR3 coding DNA: TGCGCCAGCAGCCCCTCCGCGAGCGGGGGGGCCACCTACGAGCAGTACTTC. The V call is TRBV4-1, the J call TRBJ2-7, with 10 nucleotides matching TRBD2. V was clipped by 4 bases and J by 2 bases; unmatched bases: 11. Germline V gene data show CDR1 as MGHRA and CDR2 as YSYEKL. The CDR3 is 17 amino acids.

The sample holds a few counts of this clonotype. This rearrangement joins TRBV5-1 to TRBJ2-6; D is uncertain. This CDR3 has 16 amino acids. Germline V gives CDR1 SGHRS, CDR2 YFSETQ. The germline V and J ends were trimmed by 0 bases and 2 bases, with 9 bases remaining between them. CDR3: CASSLDLGPGANVLTF. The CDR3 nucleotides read TGCGCCAGCAGCTTGGACCTCGGGCCTGGGGCCAACGTCCTGACTTTC. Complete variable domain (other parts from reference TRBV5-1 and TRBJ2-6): KAGVTQTPRYLIKTRGQQVTLSCSPISGHRSVSWYQQTPGQGLQFLFEYFSETQRNKGNFPGRFSGRQFSNSRSEMNVSTLELGDSALYLCASSLDLGPGANVLTFGAGSRLTVL.

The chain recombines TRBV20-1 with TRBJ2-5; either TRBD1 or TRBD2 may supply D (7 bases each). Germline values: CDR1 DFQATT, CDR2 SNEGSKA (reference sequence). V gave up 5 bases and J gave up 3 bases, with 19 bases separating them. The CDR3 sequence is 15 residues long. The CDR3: CSAFKRGQSKETQYF. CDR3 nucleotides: TGCAGTGCTTTCAAGCGGGGACAGAGCAAAGAGACCCAGTACTTC.

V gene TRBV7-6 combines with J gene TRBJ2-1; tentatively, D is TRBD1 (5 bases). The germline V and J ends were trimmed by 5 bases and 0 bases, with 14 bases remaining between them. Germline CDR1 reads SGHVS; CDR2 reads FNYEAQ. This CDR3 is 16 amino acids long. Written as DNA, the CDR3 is TGTGCCAGCAGCCCACAGGAGCCCAGCTCCTACAATGAGCAGTTCTTC. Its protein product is CASSPQEPSSYNEQFF.

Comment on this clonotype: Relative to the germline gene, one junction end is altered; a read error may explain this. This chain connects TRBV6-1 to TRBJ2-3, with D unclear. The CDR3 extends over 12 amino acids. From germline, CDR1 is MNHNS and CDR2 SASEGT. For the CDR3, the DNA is TGTGCCAGCAGTGAAGCGGATGATACGGAGTATTTT. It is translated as CASSEADDTEYF.

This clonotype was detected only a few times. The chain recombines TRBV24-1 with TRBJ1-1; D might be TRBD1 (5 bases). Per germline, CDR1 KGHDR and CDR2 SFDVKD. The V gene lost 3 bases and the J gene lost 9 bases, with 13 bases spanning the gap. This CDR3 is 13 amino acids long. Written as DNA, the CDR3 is TGTGCCACCAGTGATCGGAAGGGGTTTCAAGCTTTCTTT. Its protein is CATSDRKGFQAFF.

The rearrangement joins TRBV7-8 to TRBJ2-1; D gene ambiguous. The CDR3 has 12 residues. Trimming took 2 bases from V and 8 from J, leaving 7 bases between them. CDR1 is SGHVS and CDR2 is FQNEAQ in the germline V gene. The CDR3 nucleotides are TGTGCCAGCAGCTTAAGTCTCGATGAGCAGTTCTTC. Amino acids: CASSLSLDEQFF.

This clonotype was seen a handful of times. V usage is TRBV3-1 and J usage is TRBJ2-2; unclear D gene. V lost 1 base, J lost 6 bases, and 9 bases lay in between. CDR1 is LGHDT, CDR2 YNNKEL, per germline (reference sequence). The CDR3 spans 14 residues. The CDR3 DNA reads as TGTGCCAGCAGCCAAGCTAGAGCAGCCGGGGAGCTGTTTTTT. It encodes CASSQARAAGELFF.

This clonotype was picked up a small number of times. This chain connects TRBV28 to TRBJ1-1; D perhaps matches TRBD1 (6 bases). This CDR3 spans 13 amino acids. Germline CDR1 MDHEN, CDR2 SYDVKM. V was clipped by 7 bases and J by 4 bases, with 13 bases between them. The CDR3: CASTPRGVTEAFF. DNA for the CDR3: TGTGCCAGCACCCCAAGGGGGGTCACTGAAGCTTTCTTT.

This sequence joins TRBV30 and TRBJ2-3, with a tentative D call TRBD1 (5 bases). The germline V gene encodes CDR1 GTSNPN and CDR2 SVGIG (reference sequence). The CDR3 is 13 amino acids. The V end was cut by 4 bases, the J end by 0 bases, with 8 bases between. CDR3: CAWMAGSTDTQYF. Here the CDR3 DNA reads TGTGCCTGGATGGCAGGGAGCACAGATACGCAGTATTTT.

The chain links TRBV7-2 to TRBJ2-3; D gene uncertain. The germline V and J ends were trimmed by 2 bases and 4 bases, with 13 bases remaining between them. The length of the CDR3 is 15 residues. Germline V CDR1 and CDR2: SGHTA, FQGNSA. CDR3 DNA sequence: TGTGCCAGCAGCTTAAACCCCAGTGCCGCAGATACGCAGTATTTT. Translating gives CASSLNPSAADTQYF. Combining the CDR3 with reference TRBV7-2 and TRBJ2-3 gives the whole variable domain GAGVSQSPSNKVTEKGKDVELRCDPISGHTALYWYRQSLGQGLEFLIYFQGNSAPDKSGLPSDRFSAERTGGSVSTLTIQRTQQEDSAVYLCASSLNPSAADTQYFGPGTRLTVL.

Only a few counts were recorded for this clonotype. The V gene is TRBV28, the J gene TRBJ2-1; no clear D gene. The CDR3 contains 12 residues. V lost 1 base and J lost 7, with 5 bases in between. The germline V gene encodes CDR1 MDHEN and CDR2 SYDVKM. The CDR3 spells CASSLYVNEQFF. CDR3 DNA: TGTGCCAGCAGTTTATACGTTAATGAGCAGTTCTTC.

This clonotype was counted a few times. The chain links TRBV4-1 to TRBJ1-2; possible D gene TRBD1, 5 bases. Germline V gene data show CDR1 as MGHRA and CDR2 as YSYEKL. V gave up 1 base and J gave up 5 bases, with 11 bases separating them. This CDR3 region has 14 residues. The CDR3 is CASSQGIQDYGYTF. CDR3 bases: TGCGCCAGCAGCCAAGGAATACAGGATTATGGCTACACCTTC.

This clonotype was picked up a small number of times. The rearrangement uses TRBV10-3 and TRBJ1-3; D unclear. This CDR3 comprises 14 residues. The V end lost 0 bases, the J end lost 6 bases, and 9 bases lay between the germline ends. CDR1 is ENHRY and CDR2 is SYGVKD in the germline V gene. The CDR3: CAISESGFSNTIYF. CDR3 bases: TGTGCCATCAGTGAGTCCGGGTTCTCAAACACCATATATTTT.

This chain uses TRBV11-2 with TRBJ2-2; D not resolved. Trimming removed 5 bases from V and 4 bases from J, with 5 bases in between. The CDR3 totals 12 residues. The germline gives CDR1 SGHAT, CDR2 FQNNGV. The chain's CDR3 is CASSRLTGELFF. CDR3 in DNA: TGTGCCAGCAGCCGGCTCACCGGGGAGCTGTTTTTT. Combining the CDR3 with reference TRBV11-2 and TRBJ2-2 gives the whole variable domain EAGVAQSPRYKIIEKRQSVAFWCNPISGHATLYWYQQILGQGPKLLIQFQNNGVVDDSQLPKDRFSAERLKGVDSTLKIQPAKLEDSAVYLCASSRLTGELFFGEGSRLTVL.

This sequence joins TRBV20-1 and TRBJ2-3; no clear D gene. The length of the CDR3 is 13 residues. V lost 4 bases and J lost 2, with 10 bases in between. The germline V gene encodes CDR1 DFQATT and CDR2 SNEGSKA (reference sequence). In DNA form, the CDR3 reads TGCAGTGCTACCCAGCCCGTCACAGATACGCAGTATTTT. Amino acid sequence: CSATQPVTDTQYF.

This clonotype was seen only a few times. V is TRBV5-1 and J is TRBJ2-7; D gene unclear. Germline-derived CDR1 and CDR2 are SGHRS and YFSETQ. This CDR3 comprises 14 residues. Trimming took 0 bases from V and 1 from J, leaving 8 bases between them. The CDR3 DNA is TGCGCCAGCAGCTTGGGATGGCAATCCTACGAGCAGTACTTC. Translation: CASSLGWQSYEQYF.

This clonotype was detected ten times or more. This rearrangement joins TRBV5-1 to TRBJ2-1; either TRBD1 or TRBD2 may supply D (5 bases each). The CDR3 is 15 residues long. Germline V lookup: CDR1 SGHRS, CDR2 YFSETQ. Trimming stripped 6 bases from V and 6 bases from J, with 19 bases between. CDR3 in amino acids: CASTLGTAWGNEQFF. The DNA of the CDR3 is TGCGCCAGCACCCTGGGGACCGCTTGGGGCAATGAGCAGTTCTTC.

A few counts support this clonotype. CDR3 DNA: TGTGCCAGCCGGGCGGGATTGAATCAGCCCCAGCATTTT. Encoded protein: CASRAGLNQPQHF. The V and J genes are TRBV6-2 or TRBV6-3 and TRBJ1-5; unclear D gene. This CDR3 is built from 13 residues. The germline V gene encodes CDR1 MNHEY and CDR2 SVGEGT. Trimming pared 8 bases from V and 4 bases from J, leaving 12 bases between.

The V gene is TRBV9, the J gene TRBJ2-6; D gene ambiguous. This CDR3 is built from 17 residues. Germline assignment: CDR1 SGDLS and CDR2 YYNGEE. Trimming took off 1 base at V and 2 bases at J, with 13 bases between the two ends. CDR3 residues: CASSVTVSSTGANVLTF. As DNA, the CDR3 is TGTGCCAGCAGCGTAACCGTCTCATCTACTGGGGCCAACGTCCTGACTTTC.

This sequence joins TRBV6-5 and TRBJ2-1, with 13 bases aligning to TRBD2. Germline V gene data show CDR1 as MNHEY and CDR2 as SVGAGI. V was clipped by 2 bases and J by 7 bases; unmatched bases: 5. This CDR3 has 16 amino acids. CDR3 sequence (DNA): TGTGCCAGCAGTTACGTGGGACTAGCGGGGAGGAATGAGCAGTTCTTC. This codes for CASSYVGLAGRNEQFF.

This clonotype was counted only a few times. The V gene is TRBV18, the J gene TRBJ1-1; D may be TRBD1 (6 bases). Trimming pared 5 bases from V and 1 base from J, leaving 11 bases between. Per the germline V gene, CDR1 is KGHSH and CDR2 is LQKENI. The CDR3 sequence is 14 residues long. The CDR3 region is CASSERDKNTEAFF. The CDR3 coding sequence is TGTGCCAGCTCAGAGAGGGACAAGAACACTGAAGCTTTCTTT.

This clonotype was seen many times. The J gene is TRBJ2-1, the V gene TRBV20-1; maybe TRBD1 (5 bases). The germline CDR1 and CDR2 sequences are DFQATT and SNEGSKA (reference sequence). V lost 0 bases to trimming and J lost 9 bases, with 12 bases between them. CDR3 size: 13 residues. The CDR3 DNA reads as TGCAGTGCTAGAGACCCCCCCCAGGGTGAGCAGTTCTTC. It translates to CSARDPPQGEQFF.

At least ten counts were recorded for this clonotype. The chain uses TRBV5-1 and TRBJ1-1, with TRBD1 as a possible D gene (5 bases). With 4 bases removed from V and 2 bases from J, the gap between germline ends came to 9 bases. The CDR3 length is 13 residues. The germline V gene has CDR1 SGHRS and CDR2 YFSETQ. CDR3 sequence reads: CASSGDGNTEAFF. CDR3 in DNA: TGCGCCAGCAGCGGGGACGGAAACACTGAAGCTTTCTTT.